The clone carrying this T cell receptor beta chain was seen a few times. Its antigen is not known. This sample is drawn from a study of T cells in Graves' hyperthyroidism and ophthalmopathy. This CDR3 contains 15 residues. V lost 7 bases and J lost 4; bases outside the gene matches: 8. Authors of the study amplified TCR beta CDR3 regions from RNA transcripts. An initial round of RT-PCR targeting the TCR CDR3 relied on the HTBI primer set. TCRdb re-called the multiplex PCR reads with MiXCR, one entry per CDR3 protein. The sample has hundreds of thousands of distinct CDR3 sequences, less than 25% seen once; the top ten hold under 35%. Study observations and caveats: Median prediction lead before ophthalmopathy onset was 6 to 8 months with the model. Blood also showed most of the thyroid clonotypes that were expanded above 0.001.

This sequence was found in a man aged 25 to 40 with Graves' ophthalmopathy. The chain joins TRBV12-3 or TRBV12-4 to TRBJ1-5; 9 bases align to TRBD1. Material: blood. For the CDR3, the DNA is TGTGCCAGCAAAATACAGGGGGCTGGGAATCAGCCCCAGCATTTT. As protein: CASKIQGAGNQPQHF.